This TCR beta chain is drawn from a study of blood T cell repertoires in COVID-19. Study as a whole: Some COVID-19 samples were acute and others convalescent; all came from the United States, Italy and Spain. Sources were T cells, B-cell-depleted T cells, or PBMCs; the material itself was cDNA or gDNA.

Seattle patients were enrolled during active infection and followed longitudinally. The CDR3 sequence is 13 residues long. V was trimmed by 4 bases and J by 2 bases, leaving 9 bases between them. As processed by the authors: Counts of nucleated cells, estimated from reference gene primer amplification, were obtained. Profiling relied on immunoSEQ multiplex PCR, and the TCRdb table lists in-frame clones only, not all of them. For V, J and clone size, that table is used; D and trimming come from the DNA. This sample yields 200,000 or so clones, of which around four fifths are seen a single time; 0.95% belongs to the top ten.

Sequencing used peripheral blood. The V and J genes are TRBV12-3 or TRBV12-4 and TRBJ2-7; D is possibly TRBD2 (5 bases). The origin of this receptor is a man between 60 and 75 years old with COVID-19, enrolled during active disease. The CDR3 bases are TGTGCCAGCAGTTCTAGCAGTACCTACGAGCAGTACTTC. Protein sequence: CASSSSSTYEQYF.